What follows is one T cell receptor (beta chain) and its context. Its target is not known. The entry originates in a study of Ad26.COV2.S vaccination and SARS-CoV-2 variants. The wider study: Intramuscular Ad26.COV2.S at 5x10^10 or 1x10^11 viral particles. Study-level results: Vaccinees reportedly had broad spike-specific CD8+ and CD4+ T cell responses.

This table comes from immunoSEQ multiplex PCR, and its TCRdb copy is limited to in-frame clones, with some not included. The sample yields about 400,000 clones, around four fifths seen once. Noted treatment: some 19 received Ad26.COV2.S at low or high dose, single or two shots; about five received placebo; per-sample allocation not given. On day 63 after the first injection, vaccine and placebo recipients gave samples. At a Boston site, the person donating was an adult of 18-55 years. The V and J ends lost 4 bases and 6 bases, in that order; junction bases with no gene match: 7. The CDR3 length is 14 residues. CDR1 is SGHNT, CDR2 YENEEA, per germline.

The rearrangement joins TRBV11-3 to TRBJ1-2; 8 bases match TRBD1. Material: peripheral blood, obtained in a trial of Ad26.COV2.S vaccine versus placebo. This clonotype was sampled from a person aged 18 to 59 who received the Ad26.COV2.S COVID-19 vaccine or a placebo. CDR3 coding DNA: TGTGCCAGCAGCTCCTGGACAGGGAAGGATGGCTACACCTTC. Translating it yields CASSSWTGKDGYTF.